The present T cell receptor beta chain was sequenced within a study of radiotherapy plus CTLA-4 blockade in lung cancer. Broader study findings: Response, reportedly, was best predicted by interferon-beta along with early blood T cell clone dynamics.

Trimming at V came to 5 bases and at J to 5 bases, leaving 13 bases not matched to a gene. This CDR3 is 16 amino acids long. Per the germline V gene, CDR1 is SGHVS and CDR2 is FQNEAQ. This clone was counted once. Its target is unknown. This table comes from immunoSEQ multiplex PCR, and its TCRdb copy is limited to in-frame clones, with some not included. Found here are about 80,000 clones, approximately 86% of them singletons; the top ten hold less than 0.9%. The material sequenced was peripheral blood, taken from a patient treated with radiotherapy plus ipilimumab. V is TRBV7-8 and J is TRBJ1-2, with 8 nucleotides matching TRBD1. The sequence was collected from a human donor with non-small cell lung cancer who had stable disease on radiotherapy plus ipilimumab. CDR3 residues: CASSLPGGSQRYGYTF. The CDR3 region has the DNA TGTGCCAGCAGCCTCCCAGGGGGCTCCCAGCGTTATGGCTACACCTTC.